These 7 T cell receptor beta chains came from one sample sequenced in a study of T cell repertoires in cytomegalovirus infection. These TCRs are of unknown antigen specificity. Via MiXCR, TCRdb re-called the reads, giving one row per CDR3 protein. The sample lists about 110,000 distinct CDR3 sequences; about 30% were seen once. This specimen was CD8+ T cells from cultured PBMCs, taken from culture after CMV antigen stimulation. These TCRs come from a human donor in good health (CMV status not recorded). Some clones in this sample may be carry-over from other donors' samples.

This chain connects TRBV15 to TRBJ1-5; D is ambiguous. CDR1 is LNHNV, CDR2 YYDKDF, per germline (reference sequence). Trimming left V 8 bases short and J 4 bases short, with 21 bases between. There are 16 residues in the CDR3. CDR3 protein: CATEPSSWARNQPQHF. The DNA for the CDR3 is TGTGCCACCGAGCCCTCATCATGGGCTAGAAATCAGCCCCAGCATTTT.

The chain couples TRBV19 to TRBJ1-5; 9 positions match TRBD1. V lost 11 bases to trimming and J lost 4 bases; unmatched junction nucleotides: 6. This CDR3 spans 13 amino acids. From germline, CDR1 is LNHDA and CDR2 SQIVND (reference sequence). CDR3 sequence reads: CAGGQGVNQPQHF. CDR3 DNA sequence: TGTGCCGGGGGACAGGGAGTAAATCAGCCCCAGCATTTT. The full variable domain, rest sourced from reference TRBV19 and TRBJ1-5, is DGGITQSPKYLFRKEGQNVTLSCEQNLNHDAMYWYRQDPGQGLRLIYYSQIVNDFQKGDIAEGYSVSREKKESFPLTVTSAQKNPTAFYLCAGGQGVNQPQHFGDGTRLSIL.

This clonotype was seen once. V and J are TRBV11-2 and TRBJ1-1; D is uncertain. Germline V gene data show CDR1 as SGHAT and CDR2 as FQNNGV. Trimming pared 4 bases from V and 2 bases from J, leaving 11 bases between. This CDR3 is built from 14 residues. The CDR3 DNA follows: TGTGCCAGCAGCTACTACGGATCTAACACTGAAGCTTTCTTT. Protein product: CASSYYGSNTEAFF.

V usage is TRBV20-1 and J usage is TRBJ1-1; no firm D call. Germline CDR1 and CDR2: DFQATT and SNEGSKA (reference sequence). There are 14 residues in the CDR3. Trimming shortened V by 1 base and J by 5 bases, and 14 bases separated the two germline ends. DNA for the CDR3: TGCAGTGCTAGAGTTCTCTCTAGCCTTACTGAAGCTTTCTTT. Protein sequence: CSARVLSSLTEAFF.

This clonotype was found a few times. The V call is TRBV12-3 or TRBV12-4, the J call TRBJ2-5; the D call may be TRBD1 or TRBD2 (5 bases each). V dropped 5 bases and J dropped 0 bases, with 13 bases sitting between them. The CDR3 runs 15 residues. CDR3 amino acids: CASSQTGRYQETQYF. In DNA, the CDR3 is TGTGCCAGCAGTCAAACGGGACGTTACCAAGAGACCCAGTACTTC.

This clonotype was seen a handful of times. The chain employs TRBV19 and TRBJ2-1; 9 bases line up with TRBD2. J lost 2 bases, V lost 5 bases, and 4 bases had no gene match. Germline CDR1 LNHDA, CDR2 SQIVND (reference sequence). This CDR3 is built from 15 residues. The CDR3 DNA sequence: TGTGCCAGTAGTGTCAGCGGGGGGACCTACAATGAGCAGTTCTTC. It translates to CASSVSGGTYNEQFF. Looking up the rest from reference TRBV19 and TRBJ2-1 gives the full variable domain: DGGITQSPKYLFRKEGQNVTLSCEQNLNHDAMYWYRQDPGQGLRLIYYSQIVNDFQKGDIAEGYSVSREKKESFPLTVTSAQKNPTAFYLCASSVSGGTYNEQFFGPGTRLTVL.

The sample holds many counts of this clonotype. The CDR3 DNA is TGTGCCAGCAGCTTTGGGCGGAATGAAGCTTTCTTT. It specifies CASSFGRNEAFF. The chain couples TRBV7-6 to TRBJ1-1; D call uncertain. Between the trimmed V and J ends, which lost 3 bases and 7 bases, there was a span of 9 bases. Germline values: CDR1 SGHVS, CDR2 FNYEAQ. This CDR3 region has 12 residues.